Below, 7 T cell receptor beta chains from the same sample are listed, as sequenced in a study of OX40 agonist ivuxolimab in advanced cancers. Libraries were prepared by immunoSEQ multiplex PCR; TCRdb keeps only in-frame clonotypes and omits some of them. The profile shows around 20,000 clones, around 90% of them singletons. The specimen comprised CD4+ or CD8+ T cells sorted from blood, sampled in a trial of the OX40 agonist ivuxolimab. These receptors originate from an adult with an advanced solid tumor such as melanoma, head and neck, liver or kidney cancer.

The V gene is TRBV2, the J gene TRBJ2-3; no definite D call. This CDR3 spans 12 amino acids. Germline V gene data show CDR1 as SNHLY and CDR2 as FYNNEI. The ends were cut back, 4 bases at V and 3 bases at J, with 5 bases in the middle. The CDR3 loop reads CASSAETDTQYF. The CDR3 DNA reads as TGTGCCAGCAGTGCCGAGACAGATACGCAGTATTTT.

The rearrangement uses TRBV7-2 and TRBJ2-1; 9 nucleotides align to TRBD2. After removal of 0 bases from V and 5 bases from J, the junction contained 2 bases not matched to a gene. This CDR3 spans 15 amino acids. Germline-derived CDR1 and CDR2 are SGHTA and FQGNSA. CDR3 region: CASSLASGGNNEQFF. In nucleotides, the CDR3 is TGTGCCAGCAGCTTAGCAAGCGGGGGGAACAATGAGCAGTTCTTC.

The V gene is TRBV9, the J gene TRBJ2-5; no firm D call. Germline V gives CDR1 SGDLS, CDR2 YYNGEE. The CDR3 is 15 residues long. V lost 0 bases and J 5 bases, leaving 14 bases between the germline ends. Written as DNA, the CDR3 is TGTGCCAGCAGCGTAGGAGCAGGAGACGGGGAGACCCAGTACTTC. Protein sequence: CASSVGAGDGETQYF.

V gene TRBV6-1 combines with J gene TRBJ1-2, with TRBD1 as a possible D gene (5 bases). V was clipped by 8 bases and J by 4 bases, with 17 bases between them. Germline assignment: CDR1 MNHNS and CDR2 SASEGT. The CDR3 loop spans 14 amino acids. In DNA, the CDR3 is TGTGCCAGCTCTCGGGGCAGTAGCCCCTATGGCTACACCTTC. Translated, it gives CASSRGSSPYGYTF.

V usage is TRBV2 and J usage is TRBJ2-6; D uncertain. The germline V gene encodes CDR1 SNHLY and CDR2 FYNNEI. CDR3 length equals 13 residues. V shed 3 bases and J shed 4 bases, with 4 bases lying between them. The CDR3 DNA reads TGTGCCAGCAGTGACAGGGGGGCCAACGTCCTGACTTTC. As protein: CASSDRGANVLTF.

The chain joins TRBV7-8 to TRBJ1-1; perhaps TRBD1 as D (6 bases). In germline, CDR1 is SGHVS, CDR2 FQNEAQ. The CDR3 is made up of 18 amino acids. Trimming left V 4 bases short and J 0 bases short, with 21 bases between. This chain's CDR3 is CASSYKTGYDLMNTEAFF. In DNA, the CDR3 is TGTGCCAGCAGCTACAAGACAGGTTATGACTTGATGAACACTGAAGCTTTCTTT.

The V and J genes are TRBV5-4 and TRBJ2-1; 9 bases map to TRBD1. Trimming removed 0 bases from V and 4 bases from J; junction bases left unmatched: 2. In germline, CDR1 is SGHNT, CDR2 YYREEE (reference sequence). The CDR3 contains 15 residues. The CDR3 here is CASSLVGQGYNEQFF. The CDR3 DNA follows: TGTGCCAGCAGCTTGGTGGGACAGGGATACAATGAGCAGTTCTTC.